A single sample gave rise to the 28 T cell receptor beta chains below, sequenced in a study of CD8+ T cells in alopecia areata listed by TCRdb under 2018. The sample's treatment or condition label, decoded: oral pan-JAK inhibitor, 5-10 mg twice daily. The receptor library was made with the immunoSEQ multiplex PCR assay. To provide template for TCR sequencing, every sample had RNA extracted and reverse transcribed into cDNA. TCRdb's version of the immuneACCESS table is confined to in-frame rearrangements and falls short of the full clone set. An unresolved V gene accounts for under half of the shortfall where checked; the remainder is of unknown origin. The sample table holds roughly 280,000 clones, of which roughly 60% were seen once. The top ten hold roughly 0.93% of the sample. This material consisted of CD4+ T cells sorted from blood, taken at roughly week 53, from a patient treated with tofacitinib. The source is a human donor with alopecia areata.

The J gene is TRBJ2-5, the V gene TRBV2; no clear D gene. Germline V gene sequence: CDR1 SNHLY, CDR2 FYNNEI. This CDR3 is built from 11 residues. Trimming shortened V by 10 bases and J by 5 bases, and 11 bases separated the two germline ends. The CDR3 region is CAITNGETQYF. The CDR3 nucleotides are TGTGCCATCACTAATGGGGAGACCCAGTACTTC.

V usage is TRBV5-1 and J usage is TRBJ2-7, with D maybe TRBD1 (6 bases). Germline V lookup: CDR1 SGHRS, CDR2 YFSETQ. Trimming stripped 2 bases from V and 4 bases from J, with 13 bases between. CDR3 length: 14 amino acids. The CDR3 protein is CASSFAGAGYEQYF. In DNA form, the CDR3 reads TGCGCCAGCAGCTTTGCAGGGGCTGGATACGAGCAGTACTTC.

This clone was seen many times. V is TRBV7-2 and J is TRBJ2-4, with TRBD2 as a possible D gene (5 bases). The germline CDR1 and CDR2 sequences are SGHTA and FQGNSA. The CDR3 has 14 amino acids. V shed 1 base and J shed 5 bases, with 9 bases lying between them. The chain's CDR3 is CASSLGGSQNIQYF. The CDR3 DNA sequence: TGTGCCAGCAGCTTAGGAGGGAGCCAAAACATTCAGTACTTC.

The chain uses TRBV29-1 and TRBJ1-1; TRBD1 agrees at 7 bases. Germline trimming cut 8 bases from V and 4 bases from J; bases unmatched to any gene: 10. Germline-derived CDR1 and CDR2 are SQVTM and ANQGSEA. This CDR3 spans 13 amino acids. CDR3 sequence reads: CSTNKGGGTEAFF. The CDR3 DNA sequence: TGCAGCACCAACAAAGGGGGCGGCACTGAAGCTTTCTTT.

The CDR3 here is CASSAEDRDYGYTF. Written as DNA, the CDR3 is TGTGCCAGTAGTGCGGAGGACAGGGACTATGGCTACACCTTC. The V and J genes are TRBV19 and TRBJ1-2; 8 nucleotides match TRBD1. Germline CDR1 reads LNHDA; CDR2 reads SQIVND (reference sequence). CDR3 length: 14 residues. Trimming took 5 bases from V and 3 from J; bases not matched to a gene: 5.

Worth noting for this clone: A much larger clone differs from this one at a single base, so this may be a read error. The gene calls are TRBV7-9 and TRBJ2-1; D call uncertain. The CDR3 extends over 14 amino acids. The germline V gene has CDR1 SEHNR and CDR2 FQNEAQ (reference sequence). Trimming left V 1 base short and J 0 bases short, with 4 bases between. The CDR3 loop is CASSLGGSYNEQFF. CDR3 bases: TGTGCCAGCAGCTTAGGGGGCTCCTACAATGAGCAGTTCTTC. Complete variable domain (other parts from reference TRBV7-9 and TRBJ2-1): DTGVSQNPRHKITKRGQNVTFRCDPISEHNRLYWYRQTLGQGPEFLTYFQNEAQLEKSRLLSDRFSAERPKGSFSTLEIQRTEQGDSAMYLCASSLGGSYNEQFFGPGTRLTVL.

V and J are TRBV29-1 and TRBJ2-7, with 12 bases aligning to TRBD2. Looked up from germline, CDR1 is SQVTM and CDR2 is ANQGSEA. J was trimmed by 1 base and V by 7 bases; bases with no gene match: 8. The CDR3 length is 15 residues. Here the CDR3 reads CSATSGGLYSYEQYF. The DNA for the CDR3 is TGCAGCGCAACTAGCGGGGGGCTCTATTCCTACGAGCAGTACTTC.

This clone was seen a single time. The chain recombines TRBV30 with TRBJ2-7; a possible D gene is TRBD1 (6 bases). CDR3 length: 14 residues. Germline V gene lookup returns CDR1 GTSNPN and CDR2 SVGIG (reference sequence). V was trimmed by 0 bases and J by 7 bases, leaving 16 bases between them. Here the CDR3 reads CAWSVLGALGEQYF. CDR3 DNA: TGTGCCTGGAGTGTACTGGGGGCGCTGGGGGAGCAGTACTTC.

The rearrangement links TRBV29-1 to TRBJ2-3; D unresolved. V gave up 3 bases and J gave up 0 bases, with 10 bases separating them. Germline CDR1 and CDR2: SQVTM and ANQGSEA. This CDR3 region has 14 residues. CDR3 sequence reads: CSVDRAASTDTQYF. The CDR3 DNA sequence: TGCAGCGTTGATAGGGCCGCTAGCACAGATACGCAGTATTTT.

The J gene is TRBJ2-7, the V gene TRBV9; D is unresolved. Between the trimmed V and J ends, which lost 0 bases and 1 base, there was a span of 5 bases. In germline, CDR1 is SGDLS, CDR2 YYNGEE. CDR3 size: 13 residues. As DNA, the CDR3 is TGTGCCAGCAGCGTAGACCTATCCTACGAGCAGTACTTC. Its protein product is CASSVDLSYEQYF.

The CDR3 DNA reads as TGTGCCAGCAGTTTAATAACAGGGGCTAGTAATTCACCCCTCCACTTT. It codes for CASSLITGASNSPLHF. The chain employs TRBV27 and TRBJ1-6, with TRBD1 matching 7 bases. The V gene end was trimmed by 2 bases and the J gene end by 6 bases; junction bases not matched to a gene: 7. The CDR3 loop spans 16 amino acids. CDR1 and CDR2 (germline): MNHEY, SMNVEV (reference sequence).

The rearrangement joins TRBV5-1 to TRBJ2-3, with 8 bases that match TRBD1. Germline V gene data show CDR1 as SGHRS and CDR2 as YFSETQ. Trimming at V came to 4 bases and at J to 1 base, leaving 5 bases not matched to a gene. The CDR3 contains 15 residues. CDR3 nucleotides: TGCGCCAGCAGCCAAATGACAGGGGGCACAGATACGCAGTATTTT. This encodes CASSQMTGGTDTQYF.

This chain uses TRBV7-2 with TRBJ2-7, with 9 bases identical to TRBD1. With 5 bases clipped from V and 1 base from J, the junction kept 6 bases outside the gene matches. The V gene's germline CDR1 is SGHTA and CDR2 FQGNSA. CDR3 length: 15 amino acids. The CDR3 coding sequence is TGTGCCAGCAGCCGAAGTGGACAGGGGTCCTACGAGCAGTACTTC. Encoded protein: CASSRSGQGSYEQYF.

The gene calls are TRBV9 and TRBJ1-1; no definite D call. Germline assignment: CDR1 SGDLS and CDR2 YYNGEE. Trimming cost V 4 bases and J 1 base, with 8 bases left between them. The CDR3 sequence is 13 residues long. DNA for the CDR3: TGTGCCAGCAGCCCGCTCGGGAACACTGAAGCTTTCTTT. Translated: CASSPLGNTEAFF.

This clone is a singleton in its sample. The chain recombines TRBV6-1 with TRBJ1-2; TRBD1 might be the D (5 bases). Trimming left V 1 base short and J 4 bases short, with 13 bases between. The CDR3 extends over 15 amino acids. The germline V gene encodes CDR1 MNHNS and CDR2 SASEGT. The CDR3 sequence: CASSEGTSQRYGYTF. The CDR3 nucleotides are TGTGCCAGCAGTGAAGGGACATCGCAGCGCTATGGCTACACCTTC.

The V call is TRBV27, the J call TRBJ1-2; D ambiguous. Trimming stripped 6 bases from V and 4 bases from J, with 15 bases between. Germline V CDR1 and CDR2: MNHEY, SMNVEV (reference sequence). The CDR3 has 14 residues. For the CDR3, the DNA is TGTGCCAGCAGCGAGATGGTGCGGGCCTATGGCTACACCTTC. Its protein product is CASSEMVRAYGYTF.

The J gene is TRBJ2-5, the V gene TRBV5-4; 7 bases map to TRBD1. The ends lost 4 bases at V and 3 bases at J; junction bases unmatched: 9. CDR3 length equals 15 residues. Germline CDR1 SGHNT, CDR2 YYREEE (reference sequence). CDR3: CASSPRGRGEETQYF. The CDR3 DNA is TGTGCCAGCAGCCCCAGGGGGAGAGGCGAAGAGACCCAGTACTTC. Filled out from reference TRBV5-4 and TRBJ2-5, the complete variable domain reads ETGVTQSPTHLIKTRGQQVTLRCSSQSGHNTVSWYQQALGQGPQFIFQYYREEENGRGNFPPRFSGLQFPNYSSELNVNALELDDSALYLCASSPRGRGEETQYFGPGTRLLVL.

This clone was picked up a small number of times. The V and J genes are TRBV11-3 and TRBJ2-1; 7 bases map to TRBD1. Germline V gives CDR1 SGHNT, CDR2 YENEEA. CDR3 length: 14 residues. V was pared by 4 bases and J by 5 bases, with 5 bases of the junction left unmatched. The CDR3 sequence is CASSYARGNNEQFF. For the CDR3, the DNA is TGTGCCAGCAGCTACGCCAGGGGGAACAATGAGCAGTTCTTC.

This rearrangement joins TRBV14 to TRBJ1-1; TRBD1 matches at 7 bases. V lost 6 bases to trimming and J lost 5 bases; unmatched junction nucleotides: 9. Germline V gene sequence: CDR1 SGHDN, CDR2 FVKESK. This CDR3 is 14 amino acids long. CDR3 coding DNA: TGTGCCAGCAGGGACAGGTACCGTTGGACTGAAGCTTTCTTT. It codes for CASRDRYRWTEAFF. Together with reference TRBV14 and TRBJ1-1, the CDR3 gives the full variable domain: EAGVTQFPSHSVIEKGQTVTLRCDPISGHDNLYWYRRVMGKEIKFLLHFVKESKQDESGMPNNRFLAERTGGTYSTLKVQPAELEDSGVYFCASRDRYRWTEAFFGQGTRLTVV.

The chain carries TRBV25-1 and TRBJ1-1, with 7 bases that match TRBD1. The V and J ends lost 6 bases and 4 bases, in that order; junction bases with no gene match: 11. The CDR3 runs to 15 residues. Germline V lookup: CDR1 MGHDK, CDR2 SYGVNS. This CDR3 reads CASRPRGGRSTEAFF. The CDR3 DNA reads as TGTGCCAGCAGACCCAGGGGGGGAAGGAGCACTGAAGCTTTCTTT.

The V and J genes are TRBV5-6 and TRBJ1-2; D gene uncertain. The CDR3 sequence is 13 residues long. V dropped 0 bases and J dropped 4 bases, with 7 bases sitting between them. CDR1 SGHDT and CDR2 YYEEEE come from the germline V gene. The CDR3 sequence: CASSLGSSYGYTF. CDR3 DNA sequence: TGTGCCAGCAGCTTGGGCAGCTCCTATGGCTACACCTTC. Complete variable domain (other parts from reference TRBV5-6 and TRBJ1-2): DAGVTQSPTHLIKTRGQQVTLRCSPKSGHDTVSWYQQALGQGPQFIFQYYEEEERQRGNFPDRFSGHQFPNYSSELNVNALLLGDSALYLCASSLGSSYGYTFGSGTRLTVV.

This clone was seen only a few times. The rearrangement links TRBV25-1 to TRBJ1-5; D is perhaps TRBD1 (5 bases). Trimming took off 5 bases at V and 9 bases at J, with 11 bases between the two ends. Germline loops: CDR1 MGHDK, CDR2 SYGVNS. This CDR3 comprises 12 residues. The CDR3, as DNA: TGTGCCAGCAGTTTTGGGACGGGGCCCCAGCATTTT. This codes for CASSFGTGPQHF.

This sequence joins TRBV19 and TRBJ2-2, with TRBD1 identical over 10 bases. CDR3 length: 13 amino acids. J lost 7 bases, V lost 7 bases, and 3 bases had no gene match. Germline loops: CDR1 LNHDA, CDR2 SQIVND (reference sequence). The CDR3 bases are TGTGCCAGTAAGACAGGGGGCGTCGGGGAGCTGTTTTTT. Translating gives CASKTGGVGELFF.

This clone was counted only a few times. The chain employs TRBV5-6 and TRBJ2-2, with a tentative D call TRBD1 (5 bases). The V end lost 4 bases, the J end lost 2 bases, and 15 bases lay between the germline ends. Per the germline V gene, CDR1 is SGHDT and CDR2 is YYEEEE. The CDR3 is made up of 16 amino acids. For the CDR3, the DNA is TGTGCCAGCAGCCGCGGCCAGGGAAAAAACACCGGGGAGCTGTTTTTT. Its translation: CASSRGQGKNTGELFF.

The sample holds a few counts of this clone. This rearrangement joins TRBV30 to TRBJ1-5; D is unresolved. Germline-derived CDR1 and CDR2 are GTSNPN and SVGIG (reference sequence). The CDR3 spans 14 residues. V was pared by 7 bases and J by 1 base, with 14 bases between. The CDR3 nucleotides are TGTGCCTATACAACGTATGCGAGCAATCAGCCCCAGCATTTT. It encodes CAYTTYASNQPQHF. Filled out from reference TRBV30 and TRBJ1-5, the complete variable domain reads SQTIHQWPATLVQPVGSPLSLECTVEGTSNPNLYWYRQAAGRGLQLLFYSVGIGQISSEVPQNLSASRPQDRQFILSSKKLLLSDSGFYLCAYTTYASNQPQHFGDGTRLSIL.

The rearrangement joins TRBV5-6 to TRBJ2-7; 7 bases are shared with TRBD1. The CDR3 runs 14 residues. V shed 7 bases and J 1 base; nucleotides not matched to a gene: 8. Germline loops: CDR1 SGHDT, CDR2 YYEEEE. CDR3 bases: TGTGCCAGCGGACCCCCGGGACAGTCCTACGAGCAGTACTTC. Translation gives CASGPPGQSYEQYF.

The chain has TRBV7-9 and TRBJ1-2; 8 bases are a match to TRBD1. The length of the CDR3 is 15 residues. Germline values: CDR1 SEHNR, CDR2 FQNEAQ (reference sequence). V shed 4 bases, J shed 0 bases, and the junction held 4 bases outside the gene matches. The CDR3 region is CASSSPQGANYGYTF. The CDR3 bases are TGTGCCAGCAGCTCCCCACAGGGGGCTAACTATGGCTACACCTTC.

This clone was recorded a few times. This rearrangement joins TRBV18 to TRBJ1-2, with D possibly being TRBD1 (5 bases). V gave up 3 bases and J gave up 6 bases, with 11 bases separating them. Germline CDR1 is KGHSH and CDR2 is LQKENI. The CDR3 spans 13 residues. The CDR3 reads CASSPSGGDGYTF. CDR3 nucleotide sequence: TGTGCCAGCTCACCCTCCGGGGGTGATGGCTACACCTTC.